This TCR beta chain comes out of a study of CD4 and CD8 cells across lung adenocarcinoma regions. This clonotype is judged medium-sized (0.01 to 0.1%). Donors had localized lung adenocarcinoma, a non-small cell lung cancer. The germline V gene encodes CDR1 SGHTA and CDR2 FQGNSA. V gave up 4 bases and J gave up 0 bases, with 9 bases separating them. CDR3 length equals 14 residues. TCRdb re-analysed the PCR reads in MiXCR, keeping a single row per CDR3 protein. The sample shows 6,500 to 7,500 distinct CDR3 sequences, around 48% of them seen only once. Material for sequencing was CD8+ T cells from the center of a lung tumor. The rearrangement links TRBV7-2 to TRBJ1-1, with a tentative D call TRBD1 (6 bases). This TCR came from a female donor with lung adenocarcinoma. The CD4 and CD8 labels of this study may be unreliable. The CDR3 spells CASSSDSLNTEAFF. CDR3 DNA sequence: TGTGCCAGCAGCTCGGACAGCCTGAACACTGAAGCTTTCTTT. Complete variable domain (other parts from reference TRBV7-2 and TRBJ1-1): GAGVSQSPSNKVTEKGKDVELRCDPISGHTALYWYRQSLGQGLEFLIYFQGNSAPDKSGLPSDRFSAERTGGSVSTLTIQRTQQEDSAVYLCASSSDSLNTEAFFGQGTRLTVV.